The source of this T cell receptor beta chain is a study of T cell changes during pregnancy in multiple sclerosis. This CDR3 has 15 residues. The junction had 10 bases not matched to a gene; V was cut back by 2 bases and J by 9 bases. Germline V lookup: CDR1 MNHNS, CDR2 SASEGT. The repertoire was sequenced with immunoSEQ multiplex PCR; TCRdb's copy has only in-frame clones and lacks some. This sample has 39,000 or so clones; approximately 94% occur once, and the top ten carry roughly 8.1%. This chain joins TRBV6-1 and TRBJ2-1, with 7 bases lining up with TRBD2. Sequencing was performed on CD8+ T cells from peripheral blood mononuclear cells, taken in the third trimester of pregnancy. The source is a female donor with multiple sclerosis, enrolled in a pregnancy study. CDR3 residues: CASSERASGIGEQFF. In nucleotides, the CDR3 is TGTGCCAGCAGTGAAAGGGCTAGCGGCATAGGTGAGCAGTTCTTC.